This T cell receptor (beta chain) is drawn from a study of T cells in Graves' hyperthyroidism and ophthalmopathy. TCR beta CDR3 sequences were amplified from RNA transcripts. An initial round of RT-PCR targeting the TCR CDR3 relied on the HTBI primer set. MiXCR, run by TCRdb on the multiplex PCR reads, gives a single entry per CDR3 protein. The table includes more than 300,000 distinct CDR3 sequences, roughly 17% detected once. At least ten counts were recorded for this clonotype. Sequenced input: blood. The TCR comes from a woman in her thirties with Graves' hyperthyroidism that later progressed to Graves' ophthalmopathy.

CDR3 sequence reads: CASSQVRERHTQYF. The CDR3 DNA reads TGTGCCAGCAGCCAAGTACGGGAAAGGCACACGCAGTATTTT. The chain employs TRBV3-1 and TRBJ2-3, with D perhaps matching TRBD2 (5 bases). V lost 1 base, J lost 9 bases, and 14 bases lay in between. CDR1 and CDR2 from the germline V gene are LGHDT and YNNKEL (reference sequence). This CDR3 spans 14 amino acids.